This TCR beta chain was identified in a study of CD8+CD57+ T cells in acquired aplastic anemia. Study-wide context: Each DNA sample taken from sorted CD4+ and CD8+ cells came to 2.5 to 4 ug on average. Among healthy donors, CD4+ cells averaged about 11 million reads.

TCR beta VDJ and CDR3 profiling used genomic DNA as template. MiXCR, applied by TCRdb to the reads, yields one record per CDR3 protein. The sample holds 90,000 to 130,000 distinct CDR3 sequences, around 50% seen once. Study-level points and caveats: Shared by patients and controls, 25 to 35 CD8+ CDR3s were abundant in patients. Between the patient and control groups, CD8+ Simpson's diversity did not differ significantly.

V was trimmed by 10 bases and J by 6 bases, leaving 13 bases between them. The CDR3 runs 11 residues. Concerning this clonotype: Its target is not known.

The sample taken for sequencing was sorted CD4+, CD8+, or CD8+CD57+ T cells (not recorded which) from PBMCs. The rearrangement joins TRBV12-3 or TRBV12-4 to TRBJ2-7; TRBD2 might be the D (6 bases). This clonotype was obtained from a human donor in good health, serving as a control. The DNA of the CDR3 is TGTGCCACCTCGAACGGGGGCGAGCAGTACTTC. This translates into CATSNGGEQYF.